The clone carrying this T cell receptor beta chain was seen a handful of times. Antigen: not known. These data belong to a study of cytomegalovirus exposure and HLA in healthy donors. With 60 Vbeta and 13 Jbeta primers, the PCR was carried out. Produced via immunoSEQ multiplex PCR; TCRdb's table is partial and in-frame only. This table holds some 120,000 clones, roughly 74% found once. V trimming: 5 bases; J trimming: 0 bases; junction bases outside the gene matches: 3. Germline V gene lookup returns CDR1 GTSNPN and CDR2 SVGIG (reference sequence). This CDR3 comprises 13 residues. The study's findings and limits: In the analysis, some V segments, TRBV6-2 and TRBV6-3 included, were excluded as indistinguishable.

The chain combines TRBV30 with TRBJ2-7; 8 positions match TRBD1. Sample: PBMCs. This clonotype was sampled from a woman aged 25 to 39 in good health and CMV-seronegative. DNA of the CDR3: TGTGCCTGGGACAGGGGAAGCTCCTACGAGCAGTACTTC. It yields the protein CAWDRGSSYEQYF.